The rows below give T cell receptor beta chains drawn from one sample of a study of cytomegalovirus exposure and HLA in healthy donors. The assay was immunoSEQ multiplex PCR, and TCRdb's table has in-frame clones only and misses some. Among under 200,000 clones, roughly four fifths were seen once, and the ten largest hold around 13%. The material sequenced was PBMCs. Every receptor here comes from a woman aged 45-65 years in good health and CMV-seronegative. The CDR3 runs from the conserved cysteine through the conserved F or W. D genes are given only for firm matches. Size is stated for part of the rows, as once, few or many counts, or as a class when the clone is expanded.

TRBJ2-5,TRBD2,TRBV19,NA,CASNALAGPGETQYF,TGTGCCAGTAACGCGCTAGCGGGCCCAGGGGAGACCCAGTACTTC
TRBJ2-7,NA,TRBV7-9,NA,CSSSSTAYEQYF,TGTTCCAGCAGTTCTACAGCATACGAGCAGTACTTC
TRBJ1-6,TRBD1,TRBV15,NA,CATSGSGTGLSPLHF,TGTGCCACCAGCGGCTCCGGGACAGGGTTGTCACCCCTCCACTTT
TRBJ2-3,TRBD1,TRBV9,NA,CASSGYPGTGTDTQYF,TGTGCCAGCAGCGGTTACCCCGGGACAGGAACAGATACGCAGTATTTT
TRBJ2-1,NA,TRBV28,NA,CASSLYALGDEQFF,TGTGCCAGCAGTTTATATGCCCTCGGGGATGAGCAGTTCTTC
TRBJ2-1,TRBD2,TRBV6-5,few,CASSYLAGRGTNEQFF,TGTGCCAGCAGTTACTTAGCGGGGCGGGGGACCAATGAGCAGTTCTTC
TRBJ2-5,TRBD2,TRBV14,NA,CASSHLSGRTPLGTQYF,TGTGCCAGCAGCCACCTTAGCGGGAGAACTCCTCTGGGGACCCAGTACTTC
TRBJ2-1,NA,TRBV5-4,NA,CASSSQIGSSYNEQFF,TGTGCCAGCAGCTCCCAGATAGGGAGCTCCTACAATGAGCAGTTCTTC
TRBJ2-5,NA,TRBV15,NA,CATSVHLQETQYF,TGTGCCACCAGCGTACACCTTCAAGAGACCCAGTACTTC
TRBJ2-1,TRBD1,TRBV30,NA,CAWSVTINLDRGNEQFF,TGTGCCTGGAGTGTCACGATTAACCTGGACAGGGGAAATGAGCAGTTCTTC
TRBJ1-1,TRBD1,TRBV11-2,NA,CASSWAGGGGEAFF,TGTGCCAGCAGCTGGGCAGGGGGCGGTGGTGAAGCTTTCTTT
TRBJ2-7,TRBD2,TRBV30,NA,CAWTGGLSGRSKQYF,TGTGCCTGGACGGGGGGTCTCAGCGGGAGATCGAAGCAGTACTTC
TRBJ2-3,NA,TRBV28,once,CASSLSRVADTQYF,TGTGCCAGCAGTCTCTCTCGGGTGGCAGATACGCAGTATTTT
TRBJ2-5,TRBD2,TRBV11-2,NA,CASSPSSGVVETQYF,TGTGCCAGCAGCCCCAGCAGCGGGGTTGTGGAGACCCAGTACTTC
TRBJ2-7,NA,TRBV18,NA,CASSPVTGGYEQYF,TGTGCCAGCTCACCTGTTACTGGGGGGTACGAGCAGTACTTC
TRBJ2-1,TRBD1,TRBV6-5,once,CASSPPDRGNEQFF,TGTGCCAGCAGTCCACCGGACAGGGGCAATGAGCAGTTCTTC
TRBJ2-2,NA,TRBV6-4,once,CASSLLANTGELFF,TGTGCCAGCAGTTTACTAGCGAACACCGGGGAGCTGTTTTTT
TRBJ1-5,NA,TRBV15,NA,CATSRGGQNNQPQHF,TGTGCCACCAGCAGAGGGGGACAAAACAATCAGCCCCAGCATTTT
TRBJ1-2,NA,TRBV30,NA,CAWSQGLHGYTF,TGTGCCTGGTCACAGGGTTTGCATGGCTACACCTTC
TRBJ2-1,TRBD2,TRBV2,NA,CASSVASGATEQFF,TGTGCCAGCAGTGTGGCTAGCGGGGCCACTGAGCAGTTCTTC
TRBJ2-3,NA,TRBV2,NA,CASSGTGADTQYF,TGTGCCAGCAGTGGGACGGGGGCAGATACGCAGTATTTT
TRBJ2-2,TRBD1,TRBV19,NA,CASSISPYRGTGELFF,TGTGCCAGTAGTATTAGCCCGTACAGGGGTACCGGGGAGCTGTTTTTT
TRBJ2-1,TRBD1,TRBV19,NA,CASSTSGTGGFREQFF,TGTGCCAGTAGTACCTCCGGGACAGGGGGTTTTCGTGAGCAGTTCTTC
TRBJ1-1,TRBD1,TRBV5-5,NA,CASSRRQGNTEAFF,TGTGCCAGCAGCAGACGACAGGGGAACACTGAAGCTTTCTTT
TRBJ2-5,TRBD2,TRBV7-6,NA,CASSRNAGEGETQYF,TGTGCCAGCAGCCGAAATGCCGGGGAGGGAGAGACCCAGTACTTC
TRBJ2-7,NA,TRBV19,NA,CASSIGTGNEQYF,TGTGCCAGTAGTATTGGTACAGGTAACGAGCAGTACTTC
TRBJ1-2,TRBD1,TRBV6-5,NA,CASSRDRVYGYTF,TGTGCCAGCAGTAGGGACAGGGTCTATGGCTACACCTTC
TRBJ2-5,TRBD1,TRBV6-6,once,CASRSARGRETQYF,TGTGCCAGCAGGTCTGCCAGGGGGCGTGAGACCCAGTACTTC
TRBJ2-3,NA,TRBV28,NA,CASSLILVGGGDTQYF,TGTGCCAGCAGTTTAATTTTAGTGGGGGGGGGCGATACGCAGTATTTT
TRBJ2-1,TRBD2,TRBV10-3,NA,CAIRLAGAQGEQFF,TGTGCCATCAGACTAGCGGGAGCTCAAGGTGAGCAGTTCTTC
TRBJ2-7,NA,TRBV6-6,NA,CASSYGQGPGEQYF,TGTGCCAGCAGTTACGGTCAGGGGCCCGGCGAGCAGTACTTC
TRBJ2-7,NA,TRBV21-1,NA,CASSKSQPGLAVNEQYF,TGTGCCAGCAGCAAATCCCAGCCGGGACTAGCGGTAAACGAGCAGTACTTC
TRBJ2-2,TRBD1,TRBV19,NA,CASSMTGGNTGELFF,TGTGCCAGTAGTATGACAGGGGGGAACACCGGGGAGCTGTTTTTT
TRBJ1-1,NA,TRBV6-5,few,CASRESAGLNTEAFF,TGTGCCAGCAGGGAGAGTGCAGGGTTGAACACTGAAGCTTTCTTT
TRBJ1-1,NA,TRBV14,NA,CASSPLSTEAFF,TGTGCCAGCAGCCCCCTATCCACTGAAGCTTTCTTT
TRBJ1-5,TRBD1,TRBV28,NA,CASRIDRVGNQPQHF,TGTGCCAGCAGAATTGACAGGGTGGGCAATCAGCCCCAGCATTTT
TRBJ1-6,NA,TRBV18,NA,CASSPRATSSYNSPLHF,TGTGCCAGCTCACCACGGGCTACTAGCTCCTATAATTCACCCCTCCACTTT
TRBJ1-5,NA,TRBV4-3,NA,CASSPTLTGNQPQHF,TGCGCCAGCAGCCCAACCCTGACAGGTAATCAGCCCCAGCATTTT
TRBJ2-1,TRBD2,TRBV19,NA,CASTGVSGGANNEQFF,TGTGCCAGTACTGGGGTGAGCGGGGGGGCCAACAATGAGCAGTTCTTC
TRBJ2-1,TRBD2,TRBV7-9,NA,CASSRLAGDYNEQFF,TGTGCCAGCAGCCGACTAGCGGGAGACTACAATGAGCAGTTCTTC
TRBJ1-1,NA,TRBV6-5,NA,CATAGSTEAFF,TGTGCCACGGCGGGGAGCACTGAAGCTTTCTTT
TRBJ2-7,TRBD1,TRBV5-1,once,CASSLNYRGYEQYF,TGCGCCAGCAGCTTGAACTACAGGGGCTACGAGCAGTACTTC
TRBJ2-7,TRBD1,TRBV10-1,NA,CASSEGGQGYEQYF,TGCGCCAGCTCCGAAGGGGGACAGGGCTACGAGCAGTACTTC
TRBJ1-2,NA,TRBV5-1,NA,CASSSDSYGYTF,TGCGCCAGCAGCTCCGACTCCTATGGCTACACCTTC
TRBJ2-1,TRBD2,TRBV18,NA,CASIGGETYNEQFF,TGTGCCAGCATTGGGGGGGAAACCTACAATGAGCAGTTCTTC
TRBJ2-7,TRBD1,TRBV6-6,once,CASRPGQGAAYEQYF,TGTGCCAGCAGACCTGGACAGGGGGCGGCCTACGAGCAGTACTTC
TRBJ2-1,TRBD2,TRBV7-2,NA,CASSSQGLAGAYEQFF,TGTGCCAGCAGCTCACAGGGACTAGCGGGAGCTTATGAGCAGTTCTTC
TRBJ1-1,NA,TRBV7-8,once,CASSGGVGTEAFF,TGTGCCAGCAGTGGAGGGGTCGGCACTGAAGCTTTCTTT
TRBJ1-1,NA,TRBV2,once,CASRQGMNTEAFF,TGTGCCAGCAGACAGGGCATGAACACTGAAGCTTTCTTT
TRBJ2-7,TRBD1,TRBV6-5,NA,CASSYRTGYEQYF,TGTGCCAGCAGTTACCGGACAGGCTACGAGCAGTACTTC
TRBJ2-2,NA,TRBV11-1,once,CASSARSTGELFF,TGTGCCAGCTCAGCGCGCAGCACCGGGGAGCTGTTTTTT
TRBJ1-2,NA,TRBV6-5,once,CASSYSSGFLYGYTF,TGTGCCAGCAGTTACTCTTCAGGGTTTCTCTATGGCTACACCTTC
TRBJ2-1,TRBD1,TRBV7-3,NA,CASSHRTGPTGNYNEQFF,TGTGCCAGCAGCCATCGGACAGGGCCAACTGGGAATTACAATGAGCAGTTCTTC
TRBJ2-3,TRBD2,TRBV30,NA,CAWSTGSGASTDTQYF,TGTGCCTGGAGCACCGGTAGCGGGGCTAGCACAGATACGCAGTATTTT
TRBJ2-2,TRBD2,TRBV18,few,CASSPPGLAGSGELFF,TGTGCCAGCTCCCCACCGGGACTAGCGGGCTCCGGGGAGCTGTTTTTT